Below are 30 T cell receptor beta chains sequenced from a single sample in a study of T cells in Graves' hyperthyroidism and ophthalmopathy. The source material, RNA transcripts, was used to amplify TCR beta CDR3 regions. The primer set for the first-round RT-PCR of the TCR CDR3 was HTBI. TCRdb reprocessed the multiplex PCR reads via MiXCR and lists one record per CDR3 protein. The table shows around 620,000 distinct CDR3 sequences, with about 43% occurring only once. Material for sequencing was peripheral blood or thyroid tissue (not recorded which). These receptors were taken from an adult woman with Graves' disease, either hyperthyroidism or ophthalmopathy (not recorded which).

The V call is TRBV10-2, the J call TRBJ2-2, with a weak D call TRBD2 (6 bases). The CDR3 totals 13 residues. Trimming took 6 bases from V and 8 from J, leaving 13 bases between them. CDR1 and CDR2 (germline): WSHSY, SAAADI. CDR3: CASRFGEVGELFF. The CDR3, as DNA: TGCGCCAGCAGGTTCGGGGAGGTGGGGGAGCTGTTTTTT.

This chain links TRBV9 with TRBJ1-1; D gene ambiguous. From germline, CDR1 is SGDLS and CDR2 YYNGEE. Trimming pared 5 bases from V and 4 bases from J, leaving 15 bases between. The CDR3 runs 14 residues. The CDR3 loop is CASREVGGSTEAFF. CDR3 nucleotides: TGTGCCAGCAGGGAGGTCGGCGGGTCCACTGAAGCTTTCTTT. Complete variable domain (other parts from reference TRBV9 and TRBJ1-1): DSGVTQTPKHLITATGQRVTLRCSPRSGDLSVYWYQQSLDQGLQFLIQYYNGEERAKGNILERFSAQQFPDLHSELNLSSLELGDSALYFCASREVGGSTEAFFGQGTRLTVV.

In its sample, this clonotype was seen a few times. The gene calls are TRBV10-3 and TRBJ1-5; D unclear. The V end lost 10 bases, the J end lost 2 bases, and 27 bases lay between the germline ends. Looked up from germline, CDR1 is ENHRY and CDR2 is SYGVKD. The CDR3 contains 18 residues. CDR3 residues: CATKGAREGPGGNQPQHF. The CDR3 DNA reads as TGTGCCACCAAAGGAGCGAGGGAAGGACCGGGCGGCAATCAGCCCCAGCATTTT.

The chain combines TRBV6-1 with TRBJ2-6; no reliable D call. The CDR3 runs 15 residues. V dropped 6 bases and J dropped 4 bases, with 13 bases sitting between them. Germline V lookup: CDR1 MNHNS, CDR2 SASEGT. DNA of the CDR3: TGTGCCAGCAGCCCGCAGACTGCCGGGGCCAACGTCCTGACTTTC. It encodes CASSPQTAGANVLTF.

This clonotype was counted ten times or more. The J gene is TRBJ2-5, the V gene TRBV2; D is uncertain. Germline loops: CDR1 SNHLY, CDR2 FYNNEI. CDR3 length: 13 amino acids. The V end lost 10 bases, the J end lost 4 bases, and 16 bases lay between the germline ends. The CDR3, as DNA: TGTGCCACAAACGACGGAGCAGGAGAGACCCAGTACTTC. Protein product: CATNDGAGETQYF.

As concerns this clonotype: A much larger clone lies one base from this, so it may be a read error. The rearrangement uses TRBV6-2 or TRBV6-3 and TRBJ2-7, with D unresolved. The V end lost 7 bases, the J end lost 2 bases, and 9 bases lay between the germline ends. This CDR3 comprises 12 residues. The germline CDR1 and CDR2 sequences are MNHEY and SVGEGT. DNA for the CDR3: TGTGCCAGCACCGACACGCCCTACGAGCAGTACTTC. This gives the protein CASTDTPYEQYF.

This clonotype was counted many times. The rearrangement joins TRBV29-1 to TRBJ1-1; no definite D call. CDR1 and CDR2 (germline): SQVTM, ANQGSEA. This CDR3 is 11 amino acids long. Trimming pared 7 bases from V and 5 bases from J, leaving 11 bases between. This chain's CDR3 is CSAGRGTEAFF. CDR3 sequence (DNA): TGCAGCGCCGGCCGGGGAACTGAAGCTTTCTTT.

This clonotype was counted ten times or more. V gene TRBV3-1 combines with J gene TRBJ1-4; no clear D. Germline V CDR1 and CDR2: LGHDT, YNNKEL (reference sequence). The CDR3 extends over 15 amino acids. V was pared by 3 bases and J by 7 bases, with 15 bases between. The DNA of the CDR3 is TGTGCCAGCAGCCACCCAGACGAGACAAGTGAAAAACTGTTTTTT. Its protein product is CASSHPDETSEKLFF.

Only a few counts were recorded for this clonotype. The V call is TRBV25-1, the J call TRBJ1-6, with D tentatively TRBD1 (6 bases). This CDR3 contains 15 residues. CDR1 is MGHDK, CDR2 SYGVNS, per germline. V shed 0 bases and J shed 10 bases, with 13 bases lying between them. The CDR3 nucleotides read TGTGCCAGCAGTGAATATCAGGGGAGGTGGTCACCCCTCCACTTT. It codes for CASSEYQGRWSPLHF.

This clonotype was seen ten or more times. This chain links TRBV15 with TRBJ2-6; D ambiguous. Trimming left V 0 bases short and J 1 base short, with 4 bases between. Germline CDR1 LNHNV, CDR2 YYDKDF (reference sequence). The length of the CDR3 is 15 residues. For the CDR3, the DNA is TGTGCCACCAGCAGAGACCATTCTGGGGCCAACGTCCTGACTTTC. Amino acids: CATSRDHSGANVLTF.

This clonotype showed up just a few times. This chain links TRBV30 with TRBJ2-5; D is tentatively TRBD1 or TRBD2 (6 bases each). The ends were cut back, 4 bases at V and 0 bases at J, with 15 bases in the middle. Germline assignment: CDR1 GTSNPN and CDR2 SVGIG (reference sequence). This CDR3 is built from 15 residues. The CDR3 reads CAWTPLGGHQETQYF. CDR3 DNA: TGTGCCTGGACACCCTTGGGGGGCCACCAAGAGACCCAGTACTTC.

This clonotype was detected only a few times. The J gene is TRBJ1-2, the V gene TRBV5-8; no clear D gene. V was cut by 4 bases and J by 1 base, with 20 bases left in between. Germline loops: CDR1 SGHTS, CDR2 YDEGEE. The length of the CDR3 is 17 residues. The CDR3, as DNA: TGTGCCAGCAGCGACAAGCCTAGGCCCCTGATTAACTATGGCTACACCTTC. Translating it yields CASSDKPRPLINYGYTF.

The V and J genes are TRBV19 and TRBJ2-7, with D tentatively TRBD2 (7 bases). Germline CDR1 reads LNHDA; CDR2 reads SQIVND (reference sequence). Trimming stripped 1 base from V and 7 bases from J, with 26 bases between. CDR3 length: 18 residues. CDR3: CASSIGGGAGDPYNEQYF. CDR3 bases: TGTGCCAGTAGTATAGGGGGGGGGGCGGGAGACCCCTACAATGAGCAGTACTTC.

This clonotype was counted many times. The rearrangement joins TRBV6-6 to TRBJ2-5; tentatively, D is TRBD2 (6 bases). Trimming left V 2 bases short and J 4 bases short, with 11 bases between. Germline-derived CDR1 and CDR2 are MNHNY and SVGAGI (reference sequence). CDR3 length equals 14 residues. The DNA of the CDR3 is TGTGCCAGCAGTTACCGCGGAGGGAGAGAGACCCAGTACTTC. Translated: CASSYRGGRETQYF.

This chain joins TRBV4-3 and TRBJ2-6; tentatively, D is TRBD2 (5 bases). Trimming stripped 0 bases from V and 0 bases from J, with 9 bases between. Per the germline V gene, CDR1 is LGHNA and CDR2 is YSLEER. The CDR3 sequence is 17 residues long. The CDR3 nucleotides read TGCGCCAGCAGCCAAGATCCCGGGATCTCTGGGGCCAACGTCCTGACTTTC. Translating it yields CASSQDPGISGANVLTF.

V gene TRBV25-1 combines with J gene TRBJ2-5; TRBD1 might be the D (8 bases). Trimming left V 4 bases short and J 5 bases short, with 20 bases between. From germline, CDR1 is MGHDK and CDR2 SYGVNS. This CDR3 is 16 amino acids long. The chain's CDR3 is CASSGPYRGGAETQYF. In DNA, the CDR3 is TGTGCCAGCAGTGGACCCTACAGGGGGGGGGCGGAGACCCAGTACTTC. The variable domain in full, completed from reference TRBV25-1 and TRBJ2-5, reads EADIYQTPRYLVIGTGKKITLECSQTMGHDKMYWYQQDPGMELHLIHYSYGVNSTEKGDLSSESTVSRIRTEHFPLTLESARPSHTSQYLCASSGPYRGGAETQYFGPGTRLLVL.

The CDR3 here is CATSGQGVGETQYF. The CDR3 coding sequence is TGTGCCACCAGCGGACAGGGGGTTGGCGAGACCCAGTACTTC. The chain joins TRBV15 to TRBJ2-5; 10 bases align to TRBD1. V lost 5 bases to trimming and J lost 5 bases; unmatched junction nucleotides: 5. Germline CDR1 reads LNHNV; CDR2 reads YYDKDF (reference sequence). This CDR3 is built from 14 residues.

This rearrangement joins TRBV7-9 to TRBJ1-2, with D uncertain. This CDR3 region has 15 residues. Trimming removed 3 bases at V and 5 bases at J, with 16 bases between. Looked up from germline, CDR1 is SEHNR and CDR2 is FQNEAQ (reference sequence). The DNA of the CDR3 is TGTGCCAGCAGCTTGACGGGAAGTCCGCCGTATGGCTACACCTTC. The encoded protein is CASSLTGSPPYGYTF. Using reference TRBV7-9 and TRBJ1-2 for the parts outside the CDR3, the full variable domain is DTGVSQNPRHKITKRGQNVTFRCDPISEHNRLYWYRQTLGQGPEFLTYFQNEAQLEKSRLLSDRFSAERPKGSFSTLEIQRTEQGDSAMYLCASSLTGSPPYGYTFGSGTRLTVV.

The chain couples TRBV6-5 to TRBJ1-4; tentatively, D is TRBD1 (6 bases). Germline-derived CDR1 and CDR2 are MNHEY and SVGAGI. The CDR3 runs 17 residues. The V end was cut by 2 bases, the J end by 3 bases, with 16 bases between. CDR3 in amino acids: CASSYPRRGLANEKLFF. CDR3 DNA: TGTGCCAGCAGTTACCCCCGCCGGGGGCTGGCTAATGAAAAACTGTTTTTT.

This clonotype was seen many times. The chain combines TRBV29-1 with TRBJ1-1; TRBD1 agrees at 11 bases. The CDR3 consists of 14 residues. The germline CDR1 and CDR2 sequences are SQVTM and ANQGSEA. After removal of 7 bases from V and 5 bases from J, the junction contained 9 bases not matched to a gene. CDR3 in amino acids: CSGGGTGGGTEAFF. The CDR3 nucleotides are TGCAGCGGGGGGGGGACAGGGGGTGGTACTGAAGCTTTCTTT.

This clonotype was recorded at least ten times. V gene TRBV20-1 combines with J gene TRBJ1-1; 9 bases map to TRBD1. Trimming cost V 8 bases and J 3 bases; bases outside gene matches: 4. The CDR3 is 12 amino acids. Germline lookup yields CDR1 DFQATT and CDR2 SNEGSKA (reference sequence). CDR3 sequence: CSLWTGDTEAFF. The CDR3, as DNA: TGCAGTCTCTGGACAGGGGACACTGAAGCTTTCTTT.

V gene TRBV2 combines with J gene TRBJ1-5; no firm D call. CDR1 SNHLY and CDR2 FYNNEI come from the germline V gene. Deletions cut 4 bases from V and 6 bases from J, with 13 bases between. The CDR3 length is 14 residues. This chain's CDR3 is CASSGVIVGQPQHF. The CDR3, as DNA: TGTGCCAGCAGTGGAGTCATTGTGGGTCAGCCCCAGCATTTT.

The genes are TRBV7-2 and TRBJ1-5; D is unresolved. Germline V gives CDR1 SGHTA, CDR2 FQGNSA. There are 11 residues in the CDR3. Trimming stripped 6 bases from V and 11 bases from J, with 11 bases between. CDR3 loop: CASRIRETQHF. The DNA for the CDR3 is TGTGCCAGCAGAATTAGGGAGACCCAGCATTTT.

This rearrangement joins TRBV15 to TRBJ1-3, with D perhaps matching TRBD1 (6 bases). Germline CDR1 and CDR2: LNHNV and YYDKDF (reference sequence). CDR3 size: 13 residues. Trimming removed 7 bases at V and 2 bases at J, with 9 bases between. CDR3 protein: CATTTGPGNTIYF. The CDR3 nucleotides read TGTGCCACCACCACAGGGCCTGGAAACACCATATATTTT.

This chain joins TRBV7-9 and TRBJ2-7, with 16 nucleotides matching TRBD2. CDR3 length: 18 amino acids. The junction had 12 bases not matched to a gene; V was cut back by 5 bases and J by 5 bases. Germline V gene sequence: CDR1 SEHNR, CDR2 FQNEAQ (reference sequence). CDR3 bases: TGTGCCAGCAGCGCCAAGGGACTAGCGGGAGGGCCCCCCCACGAGCAGTACTTC. Translation gives CASSAKGLAGGPPHEQYF.

The table lists this clonotype with a few counts. The rearrangement uses TRBV7-2 and TRBJ1-5; 11 bases are shared with TRBD1. The germline V gene encodes CDR1 SGHTA and CDR2 FQGNSA. This CDR3 comprises 16 residues. The ends lost 6 bases at V and 7 bases at J; junction bases unmatched: 11. As DNA, the CDR3 is TGTGCCAGCAGTTTGTCCGGGACAGGGGGAAAGCAGCCCCAGCATTTT. Its protein product is CASSLSGTGGKQPQHF.

This clonotype was seen repeatedly, ten times or more. The V and J genes are TRBV20-1 and TRBJ2-5; D possibly corresponds to TRBD2 (5 bases). The CDR3 is 14 residues long. From germline, CDR1 is DFQATT and CDR2 SNEGSKA (reference sequence). V was pared by 0 bases and J by 3 bases, with 11 bases between. The CDR3 reads CSARDQAVKETQYF. The DNA for the CDR3 is TGCAGTGCTAGAGATCAAGCGGTTAAAGAGACCCAGTACTTC.

V and J are TRBV14 and TRBJ2-7; 8 bases agree with TRBD2. CDR1 SGHDN and CDR2 FVKESK come from the germline V gene. The CDR3 is 13 amino acids. V lost 6 bases to trimming and J lost 6 bases; unmatched junction nucleotides: 7. CDR3 sequence: CASSLAGWGEQYF. CDR3 DNA sequence: TGTGCCAGCAGTCTAGCGGGTTGGGGCGAGCAGTACTTC. Supplemented by reference TRBV14 and TRBJ2-7, the full variable domain reads EAGVTQFPSHSVIEKGQTVTLRCDPISGHDNLYWYRRVMGKEIKFLLHFVKESKQDESGMPNNRFLAERTGGTYSTLKVQPAELEDSGVYFCASSLAGWGEQYFGPGTRLTVT.

This clonotype was seen a handful of times. The rearrangement uses TRBV4-1 and TRBJ1-3; the D is unclear. This CDR3 spans 16 amino acids. The germline gives CDR1 MGHRA, CDR2 YSYEKL. V lost 0 bases and J 4 bases, leaving 13 bases between the germline ends. CDR3: CASSQDLTNLGNTIYF. The CDR3 DNA reads as TGCGCCAGCAGCCAAGATCTTACTAATCTAGGAAACACCATATATTTT.

For the CDR3, the DNA is TGTGCCACACTATCACAGGGGAACACCGGGGAGCTGTTTTTT. It yields the protein CATLSQGNTGELFF. The chain links TRBV10-3 to TRBJ2-2; tentatively, D is TRBD1 (6 bases). The CDR3 loop spans 14 amino acids. With 10 bases removed from V and 1 base from J, the gap between germline ends came to 13 bases. Germline values: CDR1 ENHRY, CDR2 SYGVKD.